This paragraph covers one T cell receptor (beta chain) sequence. Antigen unknown. This sample was included in a study of T-cell memory formation after mild COVID-19. Whole-study results and caveats: The authors did not confirm SARS-CoV-2 specificity of second-wave clones peaking day 37.

Using constant-segment primers, 5'RACE produced TCR alpha and TCR beta cDNA libraries carrying sample barcodes and UMIs. TCRdb analysed the 5' RACE reads with MiXCR anew, one entry per CDR3 protein. The sample contains roughly 130,000 distinct CDR3 sequences, approximately 15% of which appear only once. What was sequenced was PBMCs or a T cell subset sorted from them (not recorded which). The clonotype originates from a man younger than 30 who had mild COVID-19 (a few samples of this study predate the infection). Cell type and time point are not known.

The chain's CDR3 is CASTPEIDQPQHF. The CDR3, as DNA: TGTGCCAGCACTCCTGAGATAGACCAGCCCCAGCATTTT. The gene calls are TRBV28 and TRBJ1-5; D is unresolved. The CDR3 is 13 amino acids. Trimming took 7 bases from V and 7 from J, leaving 14 bases between them. The germline V gene has CDR1 MDHEN and CDR2 SYDVKM.